The 10 T cell receptor beta chains given below trace back to one sample, sequenced in a study of blood T cell repertoires in COVID-19. TCRdb keeps only in-frame clones here, not all; method: immunoSEQ multiplex PCR. This sample has about 200,000 clones, with 80% found just once. Material: peripheral blood. The source of these receptors is a man aged 55 to 70 with acute or convalescent COVID-19.

This chain joins TRBV10-1 and TRBJ1-1, with a possible D match to TRBD1 (6 bases). The CDR3 consists of 14 residues. CDR1 and CDR2 from the germline V gene are WNHNN and SYGVQD (reference sequence). Trimming left V 0 bases short and J 7 bases short, with 12 bases between. In DNA, the CDR3 is TGCGCCAGCAGTGAGTCCGGGACAACCCGTGAAGCTTTCTTT. Protein: CASSESGTTREAFF.

This clone was found a few times. The chain is built from TRBV21-1 and TRBJ2-7; the tabulated D call, TRBD2, remains unverified against the DNA. TRBV21-1 is shown as a pseudogene. The CDR3 consists of 13 residues. CDR3 protein: CASAKGGFHEQYF. The DNA of the CDR3 is TGTGCCAGCGCTAAGGGGGGGTTCCACGAGCAGTACTTC.

The V and J genes are TRBV6-1 and TRBJ1-2, with D possibly being TRBD1 (6 bases). Germline CDR1 and CDR2: MNHNS and SASEGT. Between the trimmed V and J ends, which lost 0 bases and 5 bases, there was a span of 13 bases. The CDR3 has 15 amino acids. CDR3: CASSEAAGARYGYTF. The CDR3 coding sequence is TGTGCCAGCAGTGAAGCAGCGGGGGCGCGGTATGGCTACACCTTC.

This clone has more than one count but fewer than ten. The chain has TRBV10-3 and TRBJ1-6, with TRBD1 identical over 7 bases. The V gene end was trimmed by 4 bases and the J gene end by 7 bases; junction bases not matched to a gene: 7. Germline loops: CDR1 ENHRY, CDR2 SYGVKD. The CDR3 sequence is 15 residues long. The CDR3 region has the DNA TGTGCCATCAGTGTGGAGGGGGCGAGCAATTCACCCCTCCACTTT. Its protein product is CAISVEGASNSPLHF.

The chain joins TRBV19 to TRBJ1-5; the D is unclear. Between the trimmed V and J ends, which lost 5 bases and 8 bases, there was a span of 19 bases. Germline V gene sequence: CDR1 LNHDA, CDR2 SQIVND (reference sequence). This CDR3 is built from 15 residues. The CDR3 loop is CASSLSRAKREPQHF. The DNA of the CDR3 is TGTGCCAGTAGTCTCTCCCGGGCCAAGAGGGAGCCCCAGCATTTT.

The chain has TRBV30 and TRBJ1-6, with D tentatively TRBD1 (5 bases). CDR3 length: 14 residues. The germline gives CDR1 GTSNPN, CDR2 SVGIG (reference sequence). V dropped 4 bases and J dropped 7 bases, with 14 bases sitting between them. CDR3 sequence reads: CAWKVEGRNSPLHF. The CDR3 nucleotides read TGTGCCTGGAAAGTGGAGGGGCGGAATTCACCCCTCCACTTT.

This chain uses TRBV30 with TRBJ1-1, with a weak D call TRBD1 (5 bases). Trimming took 2 bases from V and 8 from J, leaving 9 bases between them. Germline lookup yields CDR1 GTSNPN and CDR2 SVGIG (reference sequence). The CDR3 loop spans 11 amino acids. CDR3 nucleotide sequence: TGTGCCTGGAGTCAGGGCAGGGAAGCTTTCTTT. This codes for CAWSQGREAFF.

The chain combines TRBV5-4 with TRBJ2-2, with 7 bases fitting TRBD1. The germline V gene encodes CDR1 SGHNT and CDR2 YYREEE (reference sequence). J gave up 1 base and V 2 bases, and 5 bases lay outside the gene matches. This CDR3 region has 16 residues. CDR3 DNA: TGTGCCAGCAGCTTCCCCGGGACAGAGAACACCGGGGAGCTGTTTTTT. As protein: CASSFPGTENTGELFF.

J is TRBJ2-4 and V is TRBV5-4; 8 nucleotides align to TRBD1. Per the germline V gene, CDR1 is SGHNT and CDR2 is YYREEE (reference sequence). J lost 2 bases, V lost 0 bases, and 7 bases had no gene match. The CDR3 has 17 residues. CDR3 loop: CASSLGSGGDSKNIQYF. As DNA, the CDR3 is TGTGCCAGCAGCTTGGGGTCAGGGGGCGATTCCAAAAACATTCAGTACTTC.

The V and J genes are TRBV10-1 and TRBJ2-3, with D tentatively TRBD1 (5 bases). V lost 2 bases to trimming and J lost 3 bases, with 18 bases between them. This CDR3 has 17 amino acids. Germline values: CDR1 WNHNN, CDR2 SYGVQD (reference sequence). The CDR3 coding sequence is TGCGCCAGCAGTGAGCCGAAGACAGCCTCAGGGACAGATACGCAGTATTTT. Protein sequence: CASSEPKTASGTDTQYF.